This TCR beta chain is from a study of T-cell reconstitution after alpha-beta-depleted transplantation in children. Molecular barcoding with unique molecular identifiers was used for the TCRbeta library. Using its own MiXCR run on the PCR reads, TCRdb lists one record per CDR3 protein. In the table there are hundreds of thousands of distinct CDR3 sequences, roughly 8.2% of which are singletons. There are 12 residues in the CDR3. CDR1 and CDR2 from the germline V gene are LGHDT and YNNKEL (reference sequence). Trimming took 4 bases from V and 12 from J, leaving 12 bases between them. This clonotype was recorded many times.

The rearrangement links TRBV3-1 to TRBJ1-4, with D uncertain. This clonotype originated in a male patient younger than 18 who had a stem cell transplant for acute lymphoblastic leukemia, so the T cells may come from the graft donor. The sequencing here drew on PBMCs, mostly from graft donor cells, taken 180 days after TCRalphabeta/CD19-depleted stem cell transplant. The CDR3, as DNA: TGTGCCAGCAGCCGATTCGGAGGAGAACTGTTTTTT. Its protein is CASSRFGGELFF.